Each of the 25 T cell receptor beta chains below was sequenced from the same sample in a study of T cell repertoires in cytomegalovirus infection. TCRdb passed the reads through MiXCR, listing each CDR3 protein once. Of about 770,000 distinct CDR3 sequences listed, 25% to 30% are singletons. What these receptors recognize is not known. Sequences were derived from cultured CD8+ T cells from PBMCs, sampled from culture after CMV antigen stimulation. The receptors originated from a human donor in good health (CMV status not recorded). Some clones in this sample may be carry-over from other donors' samples.

This clonotype occurred a few times. This may come from a read error, since a much larger clone is one base off. The chain recombines TRBV7-9 with TRBJ2-2, with D possibly matching TRBD1 (5 bases). Germline V gene lookup returns CDR1 SEHNR and CDR2 FQNEAQ (reference sequence). V lost 6 bases, J lost 3 bases, and 8 bases lay in between. The CDR3 loop spans 13 amino acids. Written as DNA, the CDR3 is TGTGCCAGCAGAGGGGCCTACACCGGGGAGCTGTTTTTT. The encoded protein is CASRGAYTGELFF.

This clonotype was observed a handful of times. J is TRBJ1-1 and V is TRBV5-1; 8 positions match TRBD1. The CDR3 extends over 16 amino acids. Trimming took 3 bases from V and 1 from J; bases not matched to a gene: 8. Germline lookup yields CDR1 SGHRS and CDR2 YFSETQ. The CDR3 loop reads CASSSRNRGENTEAFF. CDR3 coding DNA: TGCGCCAGCAGCTCCCGGAACAGGGGGGAGAACACTGAAGCTTTCTTT.

This clonotype has a handful of counts. The chain joins TRBV4-1 to TRBJ1-1; TRBD1 agrees at 8 bases. J gave up 1 base and V 4 bases, and 5 bases lay outside the gene matches. CDR3 length equals 15 residues. Germline V gene sequence: CDR1 MGHRA, CDR2 YSYEKL. The CDR3 region is CASSPHTGGNTEAFF. In DNA form, the CDR3 reads TGCGCCAGCAGCCCACATACAGGGGGGAACACTGAAGCTTTCTTT.

The sample holds a few counts of this clonotype. The chain combines TRBV6-1 with TRBJ1-5; no definite D call. The CDR3 sequence is 14 residues long. The germline gives CDR1 MNHNS, CDR2 SASEGT. The V gene lost 2 bases and the J gene lost 3 bases, with 8 bases spanning the gap. CDR3 amino acids: CASSELQNNQPQHF. The CDR3 DNA is TGTGCCAGCAGTGAACTACAGAACAATCAGCCCCAGCATTTT.

CDR3 region: CASSQDKGSLDEQYF. CDR3 DNA sequence: TGTGCCAGCAGCCAAGATAAGGGGTCGTTGGACGAGCAGTACTTC. The chain links TRBV14 to TRBJ2-7; a possible D gene is TRBD1 (5 bases). V was clipped by 0 bases and J by 5 bases, with 14 bases between them. The V gene's germline CDR1 is SGHDN and CDR2 FVKESK. This CDR3 has 15 amino acids. Full variable domain (rest looked up from reference TRBV14 and TRBJ2-7): EAGVTQFPSHSVIEKGQTVTLRCDPISGHDNLYWYRRVMGKEIKFLLHFVKESKQDESGMPNNRFLAERTGGTYSTLKVQPAELEDSGVYFCASSQDKGSLDEQYFGPGTRLTVT.

This chain uses TRBV4-1 with TRBJ2-5; no clear D gene. The CDR3 totals 17 residues. V lost 4 bases and J lost 3, with 21 bases in between. Germline CDR1 is MGHRA and CDR2 is YSYEKL. The CDR3 nucleotides are TGCGCCAGCAGCCCTAACCCCCGAACTACTCAAGAAGAGACCCAGTACTTC. It encodes CASSPNPRTTQEETQYF.

Regarding this clonotype: At one end, the junction sequence differs from germline, possibly due to a read error. The chain links TRBV5-3 to TRBJ1-6, with TRBD1 identical over 7 bases. TRBV5-3 is noted as an ORF with a role that remains uncertain. The CDR3 has 15 residues. The CDR3 loop reads CASSLKGQTISPLHF. CDR3 nucleotide sequence: TGTGCCAGCAGCTTGAAGGGACAGACAATTTCACCCCTCCACTTT.

The V and J genes are TRBV7-9 and TRBJ1-2, with D tentatively TRBD1 (5 bases). The germline V gene has CDR1 SEHNR and CDR2 FQNEAQ (reference sequence). The CDR3 length is 16 residues. Trimming removed 5 bases from V and 2 bases from J, with 18 bases in between. CDR3 sequence: CASSLPSREVNYGYTF. DNA of the CDR3: TGTGCCAGCAGCCTACCATCCAGGGAAGTGAACTATGGCTACACCTTC. The full variable domain, rest sourced from reference TRBV7-9 and TRBJ1-2, is DTGVSQNPRHKITKRGQNVTFRCDPISEHNRLYWYRQTLGQGPEFLTYFQNEAQLEKSRLLSDRFSAERPKGSFSTLEIQRTEQGDSAMYLCASSLPSREVNYGYTFGSGTRLTVV.

Ten or more counts support this clonotype. The rearrangement links TRBV7-2 to TRBJ2-5; the D gene is possibly TRBD1 (6 bases). The CDR3 sequence is 15 residues long. V was pared by 5 bases and J by 1 base, with 14 bases between. Per the germline V gene, CDR1 is SGHTA and CDR2 is FQGNSA. CDR3: CASSVNRVAQETQYF. DNA for the CDR3: TGTGCCAGCAGCGTGAACAGGGTTGCCCAAGAGACCCAGTACTTC.

The chain carries TRBV12-3 or TRBV12-4 and TRBJ1-4, with D hard to call. The CDR3 loop spans 15 amino acids. Trimming removed 5 bases at V and 4 bases at J, with 14 bases between. CDR3 DNA: TGTGCCAGCAGTAAGGAGGAAGCCTTTAATGAAAAACTGTTTTTT. Its translation: CASSKEEAFNEKLFF.

A single count supports this clonotype. The V gene is TRBV28, the J gene TRBJ1-5, with TRBD1 matching over 8 bases. The CDR3 totals 15 residues. Germline values: CDR1 MDHEN, CDR2 SYDVKM. After removal of 7 bases from V and 3 bases from J, the junction contained 8 bases not matched to a gene. CDR3 sequence reads: CASTSRTGPNQPQHF. DNA of the CDR3: TGTGCCAGCACTAGCCGGACAGGGCCCAATCAGCCCCAGCATTTT.

The chain has TRBV19 and TRBJ2-1; D is possibly TRBD1 or TRBD2 (5 bases each). Germline loops: CDR1 LNHDA, CDR2 SQIVND (reference sequence). Between the trimmed V and J ends, which lost 7 bases and 10 bases, there was a span of 17 bases. The CDR3 is made up of 13 amino acids. CDR3 bases: TGTGCCAGTAATCCCTCAGGGAGAAGCGAGCAGTTCTTC. This sequence encodes CASNPSGRSEQFF.

The chain links TRBV6-6 to TRBJ2-7; TRBD2 might be the D (6 bases). There are 16 residues in the CDR3. V was clipped by 0 bases and J by 5 bases, with 17 bases between them. Germline V gene lookup returns CDR1 MNHNY and CDR2 SVGAGI (reference sequence). The CDR3 DNA follows: TGTGCCAGCAGTTACTCGACAAGGAGGGGCCCCCACGAGCAGTACTTC. Protein: CASSYSTRRGPHEQYF.

This clonotype occurred a few times. This chain connects TRBV6-5 to TRBJ2-3; perhaps TRBD2 as D (5 bases). V was cut by 2 bases and J by 5 bases, with 17 bases left in between. CDR3 length equals 16 residues. Germline-derived CDR1 and CDR2 are MNHEY and SVGAGI. The CDR3 coding sequence is TGTGCCAGCAGTTACCAGACCCCGCCCGGAGGAGATACGCAGTATTTT. It translates to CASSYQTPPGGDTQYF.

The chain combines TRBV12-3 or TRBV12-4 with TRBJ2-2; D is possibly TRBD2 (6 bases). V was clipped by 7 bases and J by 1 base, with 22 bases between them. The CDR3 runs 18 residues. CDR3 sequence (DNA): TGTGCCAGCACCCCCTCCCCGGGGGTCGATGGGAACACCGGGGAGCTGTTTTTT. The encoded protein is CASTPSPGVDGNTGELFF.

This rearrangement joins TRBV27 to TRBJ2-2, with D perhaps TRBD1 or TRBD2 (6 bases each). V dropped 10 bases and J dropped 7 bases, with 25 bases sitting between them. CDR3 length: 16 amino acids. Germline loops: CDR1 MNHEY, CDR2 SMNVEV (reference sequence). CDR3 region: CATLPGGFRLVGELFF. CDR3 coding DNA: TGTGCCACCCTCCCCGGGGGCTTCCGTTTAGTCGGGGAGCTGTTTTTT.

The V gene is TRBV6-6, the J gene TRBJ1-1; weak D call: TRBD1 (5 bases). From germline, CDR1 is MNHNY and CDR2 SVGAGI (reference sequence). Trimming took 0 bases from V and 4 from J, leaving 9 bases between them. The CDR3 extends over 14 amino acids. The CDR3 region has the DNA TGTGCCAGCAGTTACTCGTTACAGGTCACTGAAGCTTTCTTT. It yields the protein CASSYSLQVTEAFF.

This chain uses TRBV19 with TRBJ2-3; D not resolved. The germline gives CDR1 LNHDA, CDR2 SQIVND (reference sequence). The ends were cut back, 5 bases at V and 2 bases at J, with 8 bases in the middle. The CDR3 loop spans 13 amino acids. DNA of the CDR3: TGTGCCAGTAGTCTCTACCCCACAGATACGCAGTATTTT. This codes for CASSLYPTDTQYF. Complete variable domain (other parts from reference TRBV19 and TRBJ2-3): DGGITQSPKYLFRKEGQNVTLSCEQNLNHDAMYWYRQDPGQGLRLIYYSQIVNDFQKGDIAEGYSVSREKKESFPLTVTSAQKNPTAFYLCASSLYPTDTQYFGPGTRLTVL.

The rearrangement joins TRBV6-1 to TRBJ1-4; D not certain. Germline loops: CDR1 MNHNS, CDR2 SASEGT. The V gene lost 3 bases and the J gene lost 6 bases, with 8 bases spanning the gap. The CDR3 is 13 residues long. The CDR3 nucleotides read TGTGCCAGCAGTGAGTGGAAAGATGAAAAACTGTTTTTT. Translating gives CASSEWKDEKLFF.

A few counts support this clonotype. The V gene is TRBV28, the J gene TRBJ2-1; possibly TRBD1 or TRBD2 for D (6 bases each). Trimming took off 5 bases at V and 2 bases at J, with 16 bases between the two ends. This CDR3 contains 16 residues. Germline V gene lookup returns CDR1 MDHEN and CDR2 SYDVKM. This chain's CDR3 is CASSTLRGDAYNEQFF. The DNA of the CDR3 is TGTGCCAGCAGTACTCTGAGGGGGGACGCCTACAATGAGCAGTTCTTC.

This clonotype has just one count. The chain uses TRBV7-6 and TRBJ2-5; TRBD1 aligns across 9 bases. Germline V gives CDR1 SGHVS, CDR2 FNYEAQ. The length of the CDR3 is 14 residues. Trimming at V came to 4 bases and at J to 5 bases, leaving 5 bases not matched to a gene. DNA of the CDR3: TGTGCCAGCAGCTACAGGGGGCGCGCGGAGACCCAGTACTTC. Protein sequence: CASSYRGRAETQYF.

The chain links TRBV7-9 to TRBJ2-1; D is perhaps TRBD1 (7 bases). The germline CDR1 and CDR2 sequences are SEHNR and FQNEAQ (reference sequence). V gave up 5 bases and J gave up 9 bases, with 17 bases separating them. The CDR3 spans 14 residues. The DNA for the CDR3 is TGTGCCAGCAGCAATCGACAGGGAGCGGGTGAGCAGTTCTTC. Translating gives CASSNRQGAGEQFF.

Here the CDR3 DNA reads TGTGCCAGCAGTTATTCTAGCGGGGGGCCGTACAATGAGCAGTTCTTC. Translating gives CASSYSSGGPYNEQFF. The chain combines TRBV6-6 with TRBJ2-1; 11 nucleotides align to TRBD2. The germline CDR1 and CDR2 sequences are MNHNY and SVGAGI (reference sequence). The CDR3 sequence is 16 residues long. The V gene end was trimmed by 3 bases and the J gene end by 4 bases; junction bases not matched to a gene: 5.

This clonotype was seen ten or more times. The chain uses TRBV5-1 and TRBJ1-1, with D possibly TRBD1 on 5 matching bases. The length of the CDR3 is 16 residues. The germline gives CDR1 SGHRS, CDR2 YFSETQ. Between the trimmed V and J ends, which lost 0 bases and 1 base, there was a span of 13 bases. The CDR3 coding sequence is TGCGCCAGCAGCTTGGGTTCCGGGACTCAGAACACTGAAGCTTTCTTT. Protein: CASSLGSGTQNTEAFF. Based on the CDR3 plus reference TRBV5-1 and TRBJ1-1, the full variable domain is KAGVTQTPRYLIKTRGQQVTLSCSPISGHRSVSWYQQTPGQGLQFLFEYFSETQRNKGNFPGRFSGRQFSNSRSEMNVSTLELGDSALYLCASSLGSGTQNTEAFFGQGTRLTVV.

The V gene is TRBV7-3, the J gene TRBJ2-1; D may correspond to TRBD1 or TRBD2 (5 bases each). The CDR3 is made up of 15 amino acids. Germline V gene sequence: CDR1 SGHTA, CDR2 FQGTGA. V was cut by 6 bases and J by 5 bases, with 17 bases left in between. The DNA for the CDR3 is TGTGCCAGCAGGGGTTGGGATTCGGGACACAATGAGCAGTTCTTC. Translating gives CASRGWDSGHNEQFF.